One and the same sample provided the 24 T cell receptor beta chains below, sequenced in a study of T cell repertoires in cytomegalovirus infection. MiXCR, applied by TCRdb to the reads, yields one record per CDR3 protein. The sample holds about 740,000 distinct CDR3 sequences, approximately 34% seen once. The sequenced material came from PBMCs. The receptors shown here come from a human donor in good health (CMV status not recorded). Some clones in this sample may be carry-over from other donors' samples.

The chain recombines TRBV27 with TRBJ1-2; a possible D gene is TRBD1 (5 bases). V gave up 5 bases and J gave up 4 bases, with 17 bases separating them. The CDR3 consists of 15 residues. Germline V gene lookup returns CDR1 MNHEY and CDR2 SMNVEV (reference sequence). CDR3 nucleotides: TGTGCCAGCAGTCCCGAAGATGGACATTCCTATGGCTACACCTTC. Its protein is CASSPEDGHSYGYTF.

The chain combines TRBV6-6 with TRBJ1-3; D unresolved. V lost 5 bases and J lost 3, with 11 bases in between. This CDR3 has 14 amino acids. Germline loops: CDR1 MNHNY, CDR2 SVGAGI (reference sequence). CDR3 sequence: CASSEEQIGNTIYF. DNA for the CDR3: TGTGCCAGCAGTGAGGAACAGATTGGAAACACCATATATTTT.

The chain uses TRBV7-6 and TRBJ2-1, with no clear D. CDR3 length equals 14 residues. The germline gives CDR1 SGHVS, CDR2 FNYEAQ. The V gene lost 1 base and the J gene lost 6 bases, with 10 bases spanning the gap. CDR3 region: CASSLEPTRNEQFF. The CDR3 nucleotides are TGTGCCAGCAGCTTAGAGCCTACTCGCAATGAGCAGTTCTTC.

The CDR3 DNA follows: TGTGCCAGCAGCCCTAGGACAGGGATTAACTATGGCTACACCTTC. Translated, it gives CASSPRTGINYGYTF. The chain carries TRBV7-6 and TRBJ1-2; 8 positions agree with TRBD1. The CDR3 extends over 15 amino acids. J lost 1 base, V lost 5 bases, and 6 bases had no gene match. Germline lookup yields CDR1 SGHVS and CDR2 FNYEAQ.

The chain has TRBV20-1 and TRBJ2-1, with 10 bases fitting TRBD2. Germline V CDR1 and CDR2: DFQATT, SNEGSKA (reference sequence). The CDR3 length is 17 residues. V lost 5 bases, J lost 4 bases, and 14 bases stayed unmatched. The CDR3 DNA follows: TGCAGTGCTTTCGGCGCTAGCGGGAGACCCAGATACAATGAGCAGTTCTTC. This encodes CSAFGASGRPRYNEQFF.

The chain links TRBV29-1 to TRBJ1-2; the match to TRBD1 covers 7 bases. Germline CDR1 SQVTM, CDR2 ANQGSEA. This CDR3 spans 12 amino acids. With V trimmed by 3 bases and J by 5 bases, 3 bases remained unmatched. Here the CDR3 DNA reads TGCAGCGTTGATGGGGACAGTTATGGCTACACCTTC. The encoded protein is CSVDGDSYGYTF.

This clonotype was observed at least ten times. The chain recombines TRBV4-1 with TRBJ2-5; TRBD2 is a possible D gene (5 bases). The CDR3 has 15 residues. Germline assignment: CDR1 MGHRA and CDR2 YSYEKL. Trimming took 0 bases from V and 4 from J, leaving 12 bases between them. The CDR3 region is CASSQERARGETQYF. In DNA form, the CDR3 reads TGCGCCAGCAGCCAAGAGAGGGCCCGCGGAGAGACCCAGTACTTC.

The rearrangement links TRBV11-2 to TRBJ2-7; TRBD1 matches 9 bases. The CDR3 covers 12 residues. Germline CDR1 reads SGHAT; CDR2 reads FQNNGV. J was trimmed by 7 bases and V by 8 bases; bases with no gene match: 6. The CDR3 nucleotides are TGTGCCAGCCGTGGACAGGGGAGGGAGCAGTACTTC. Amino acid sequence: CASRGQGREQYF.

The CDR3 region is CSVETHSTDTQYF. DNA of the CDR3: TGCAGCGTTGAAACTCACAGCACAGATACGCAGTATTTT. The chain has TRBV29-1 and TRBJ2-3; D uncertain. This CDR3 contains 13 residues. CDR1 is SQVTM, CDR2 ANQGSEA, per germline. The V end lost 2 bases, the J end lost 0 bases, and 6 bases lay between the germline ends.

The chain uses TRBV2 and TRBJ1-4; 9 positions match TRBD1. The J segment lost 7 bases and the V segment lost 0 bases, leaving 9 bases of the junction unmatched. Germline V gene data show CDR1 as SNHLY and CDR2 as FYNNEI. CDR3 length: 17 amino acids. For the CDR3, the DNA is TGTGCCAGCAGTGAAGCGCGAACAGGGGGCGTTCGTGAAAAACTGTTTTTT. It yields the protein CASSEARTGGVREKLFF.

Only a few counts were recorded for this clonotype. The CDR3 DNA sequence: TGTGCCAGCAGCTTAGCCCTGACTAGCGGGACTACCTACGAGCAGTACTTC. This gives the protein CASSLALTSGTTYEQYF. The chain has TRBV7-2 and TRBJ2-7; 11 bases align to TRBD2. CDR3 length: 17 amino acids. V lost 0 bases, J lost 2 bases, and 6 bases stayed unmatched. Germline-derived CDR1 and CDR2 are SGHTA and FQGNSA.

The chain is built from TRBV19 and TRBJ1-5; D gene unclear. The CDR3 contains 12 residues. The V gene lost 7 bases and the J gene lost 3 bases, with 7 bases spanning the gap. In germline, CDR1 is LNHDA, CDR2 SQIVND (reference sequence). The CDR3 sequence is CASMEYNQPQHF. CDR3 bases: TGTGCCAGTATGGAGTACAATCAGCCCCAGCATTTT.

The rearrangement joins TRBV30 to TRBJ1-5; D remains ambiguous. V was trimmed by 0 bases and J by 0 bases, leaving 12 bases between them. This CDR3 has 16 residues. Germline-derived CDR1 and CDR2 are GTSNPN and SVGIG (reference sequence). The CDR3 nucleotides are TGTGCCTGGAGTGTAGCAGGAACGTATAGCAATCAGCCCCAGCATTTT. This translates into CAWSVAGTYSNQPQHF.

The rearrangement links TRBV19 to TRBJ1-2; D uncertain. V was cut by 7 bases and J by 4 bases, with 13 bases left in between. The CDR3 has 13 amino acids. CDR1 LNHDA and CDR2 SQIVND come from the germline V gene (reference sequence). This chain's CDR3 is CASNSGNRYGYTF. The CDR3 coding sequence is TGTGCCAGTAACAGTGGGAATCGCTATGGCTACACCTTC.

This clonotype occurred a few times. CDR3: CASRAGTRGSTDTQYF. In DNA form, the CDR3 reads TGTGCCAGCAGGGCCGGGACTAGAGGGAGCACAGATACGCAGTATTTT. This chain connects TRBV12-3 or TRBV12-4 to TRBJ2-3, with 8 bases lining up with TRBD2. V shed 6 bases, J shed 0 bases, and the junction held 8 bases outside the gene matches. The length of the CDR3 is 16 residues.

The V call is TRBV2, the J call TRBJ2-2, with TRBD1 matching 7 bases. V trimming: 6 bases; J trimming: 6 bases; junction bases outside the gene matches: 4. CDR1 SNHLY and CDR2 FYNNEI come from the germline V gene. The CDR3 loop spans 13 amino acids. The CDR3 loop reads CASRGDSAGELFF. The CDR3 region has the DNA TGTGCCAGCAGGGGGGACAGCGCCGGGGAGCTGTTTTTT.

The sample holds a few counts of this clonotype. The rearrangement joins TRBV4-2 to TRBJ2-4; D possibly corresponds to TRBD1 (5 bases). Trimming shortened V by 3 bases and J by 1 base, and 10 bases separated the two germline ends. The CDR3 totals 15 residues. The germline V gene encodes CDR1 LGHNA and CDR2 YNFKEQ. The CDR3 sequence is CASSQARVAKNIQYF. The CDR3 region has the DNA TGTGCCAGCAGCCAGGCCAGGGTTGCCAAAAACATTCAGTACTTC.

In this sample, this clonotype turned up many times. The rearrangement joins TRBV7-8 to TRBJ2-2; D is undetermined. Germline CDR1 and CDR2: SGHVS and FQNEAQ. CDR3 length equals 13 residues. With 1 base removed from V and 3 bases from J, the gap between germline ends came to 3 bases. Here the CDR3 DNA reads TGTGCCAGCAGCTTAGGCGACACCGGGGAGCTGTTTTTT. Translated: CASSLGDTGELFF.

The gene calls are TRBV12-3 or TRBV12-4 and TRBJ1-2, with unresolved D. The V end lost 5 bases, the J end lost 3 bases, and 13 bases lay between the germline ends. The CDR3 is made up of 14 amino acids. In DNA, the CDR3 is TGTGCCAGCAGTCCTCCAAACCGATACTATGGCTACACCTTC. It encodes CASSPPNRYYGYTF.

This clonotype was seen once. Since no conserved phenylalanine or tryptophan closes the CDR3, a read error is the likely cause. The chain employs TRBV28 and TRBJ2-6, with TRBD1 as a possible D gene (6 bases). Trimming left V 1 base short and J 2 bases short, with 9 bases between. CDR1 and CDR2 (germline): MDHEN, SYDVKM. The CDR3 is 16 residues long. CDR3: CASSLSAGAGANVLTL. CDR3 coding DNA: TGTGCCAGCAGTTTATCTGCAGGGGCTGGGGCCAACGTCCTGACTTTA.

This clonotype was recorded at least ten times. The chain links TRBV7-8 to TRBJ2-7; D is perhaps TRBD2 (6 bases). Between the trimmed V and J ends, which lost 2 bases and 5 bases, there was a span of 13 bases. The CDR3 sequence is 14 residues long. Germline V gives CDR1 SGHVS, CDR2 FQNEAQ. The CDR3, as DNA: TGTGCCAGCAGCTTACTGCAGGGAGGTCACGAGCAGTACTTC. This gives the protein CASSLLQGGHEQYF.

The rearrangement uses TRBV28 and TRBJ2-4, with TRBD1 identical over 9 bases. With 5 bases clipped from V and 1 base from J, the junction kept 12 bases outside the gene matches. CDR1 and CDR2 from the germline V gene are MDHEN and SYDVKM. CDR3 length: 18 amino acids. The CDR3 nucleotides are TGTGCCAGCAGTCCAATCCTTGGGACAGGGTTGGCCAAAAACATTCAGTACTTC. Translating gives CASSPILGTGLAKNIQYF.

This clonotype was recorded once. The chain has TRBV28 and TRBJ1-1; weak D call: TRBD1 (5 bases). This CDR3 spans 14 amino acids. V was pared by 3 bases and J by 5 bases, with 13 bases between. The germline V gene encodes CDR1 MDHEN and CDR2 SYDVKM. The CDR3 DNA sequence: TGTGCCAGCAGTTTTGCGGGGGGTTGGACTGAAGCTTTCTTT. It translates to CASSFAGGWTEAFF.

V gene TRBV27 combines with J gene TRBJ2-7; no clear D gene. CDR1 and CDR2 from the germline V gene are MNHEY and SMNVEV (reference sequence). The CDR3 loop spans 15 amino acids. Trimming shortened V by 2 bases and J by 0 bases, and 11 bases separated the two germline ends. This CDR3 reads CASSLPTQVSYEQYF. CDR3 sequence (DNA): TGTGCCAGCAGTTTACCCACCCAGGTCTCCTACGAGCAGTACTTC.